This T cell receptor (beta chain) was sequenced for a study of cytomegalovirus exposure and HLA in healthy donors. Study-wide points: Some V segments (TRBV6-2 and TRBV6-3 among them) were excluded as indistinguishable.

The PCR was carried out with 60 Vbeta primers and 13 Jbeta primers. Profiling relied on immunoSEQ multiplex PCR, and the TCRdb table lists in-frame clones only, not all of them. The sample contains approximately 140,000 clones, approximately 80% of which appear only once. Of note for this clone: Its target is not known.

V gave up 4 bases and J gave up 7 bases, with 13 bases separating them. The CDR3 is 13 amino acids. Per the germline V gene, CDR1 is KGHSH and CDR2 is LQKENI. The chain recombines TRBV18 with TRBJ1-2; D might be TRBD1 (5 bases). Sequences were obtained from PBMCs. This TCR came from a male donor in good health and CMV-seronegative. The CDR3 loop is CASSLPGSSGYTF. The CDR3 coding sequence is TGTGCCAGCTCACTTCCAGGGTCCAGTGGCTACACCTTC.